What follows are 5 T cell receptor beta chains derived from one specimen sequenced in a study of regulatory T cells in long-lasting Graves disease. Library construction for TCR beta used iRepertoire HTBI primers and Arm-PCR of CDR3 regions. Using its own MiXCR run on the multiplex PCR reads, TCRdb lists one record per CDR3 protein. This sample has roughly 560,000 distinct CDR3 sequences, with around 12% found just once. Time point given: newly diagnosed GD, antithyroid drugs for less than 3 months. The TCR library was made from RNA extracted from PBMCs. The sample also formed part of further work on T cells in Graves' hyperthyroidism and ophthalmopathy.

This sample comprised peripheral blood mononuclear cells (PBMCs), obtained at new diagnosis, from a patient treated with antithyroid drugs. These receptors originate from a woman in her 30s with Graves disease.

The genes are TRBV12-3 or TRBV12-4 and TRBJ1-6; tentative D call: TRBD1 (6 bases). The CDR3 runs to 14 residues. The V end was cut by 3 bases, the J end by 6 bases, with 9 bases between. The CDR3 loop is CASSLSGANSPLHF. CDR3 bases: TGTGCCAGCAGTTTGTCAGGGGCTAATTCACCCCTCCACTTT.

This chain links TRBV9 with TRBJ2-3, with D hard to call. The CDR3 length is 18 residues. Trimming stripped 2 bases from V and 2 bases from J, with 21 bases between. Germline V CDR1 and CDR2: SGDLS, YYNGEE. CDR3 sequence (DNA): TGTGCCAGCAGCGTGGCCCCGGGCCGACCAGTCCACACAGATACGCAGTATTTT. It is translated as CASSVAPGRPVHTDTQYF.

Comments on this clonotype: It may be a read error: a sequence one base away is much more abundant. V usage is TRBV12-3 or TRBV12-4 and J usage is TRBJ2-3, with TRBD2 as a possible D gene (6 bases). The CDR3 runs 15 residues. The V end was cut by 3 bases, the J end by 0 bases, with 10 bases between. CDR3: CASSLGGISTDTQYF. In nucleotides, the CDR3 is TGTGCCAGCAGTTTGGGCGGGATTAGCACAGATACGCAGTATTTT.

This clonotype occurred a few times. It may be a read error: a sequence one base away is much more abundant. The chain has TRBV2 and TRBJ2-7, with 7 bases matching TRBD2. The germline CDR1 and CDR2 sequences are SNHLY and FYNNEI. The CDR3 length is 10 residues. After removal of 8 bases from V and 9 bases from J, the junction contained 4 bases not matched to a gene. CDR3 sequence (DNA): TGTGCCAGCTCTAGCGGCGGGCAGTACTTC. It is translated as CASSSGGQYF.

Ten or more counts support this clonotype. A junction end diverges from the germline sequence, so it may reflect a read error. The chain has TRBV28 and TRBJ2-3; the D gene is possibly TRBD2 (6 bases). Germline-derived CDR1 and CDR2 are MDHEN and SYDVKM. The CDR3 extends over 13 amino acids. The CDR3 bases are TGTGCCAGCACCGGACTACCCACAGTTACGCAGTATTTT. Encoded protein: CASTGLPTVTQYF.